The sequence of this T cell receptor beta chain was determined in a study of cytomegalovirus exposure and HLA in healthy donors. On the study more broadly: Within an early data release were tens of millions of unique TCRs drawn from HLA-typed donors.

Regarding the study as a whole: CMV antigen specificity of a few CMV-associated chains was confirmed in vitro.

PCR amplification relied on 60 Vbeta primers (plus 13 Jbeta primers). Sequencing used immunoSEQ multiplex PCR; TCRdb keeps in-frame clones, though not all of them. The top ten clones hold around 3.5% of a sample with some 150,000 clones, approximately 75% of them seen once. Germline loops: CDR1 KGHSH, CDR2 LQKENI. This CDR3 spans 16 amino acids. With V trimmed by 5 bases and J by 2 bases, 9 bases remained unmatched. This clone has only a few counts. Its antigen is still unknown. The sequence was obtained from a man aged 25-45 years in good health and CMV-seropositive. The chain couples TRBV18 to TRBJ2-3; 8 positions agree with TRBD1. Sequencing used PBMCs. CDR3 loop: CASSNPQGGYTDTQYF. CDR3 coding DNA: TGTGCCAGCTCAAACCCACAGGGGGGTTACACAGATACGCAGTATTTT. The whole variable domain, remainder taken from reference TRBV18 and TRBJ2-3, is NAGVMQNPRHLVRRRGQEARLRCSPMKGHSHVYWYRQLPEEGLKFMVYLQKENIIDESGMPKERFSAEFPKEGPSILRIQQVVRGDSAAYFCASSNPQGGYTDTQYFGPGTRLTVL.